This T cell receptor (beta chain) stems from a study of Tregs in tolerant kidney transplant recipients. The repertoire was sequenced with immunoSEQ multiplex PCR; TCRdb's copy has only in-frame clones and lacks some. In the table there are 75,000 to 100,000 clones, around nine tenths of which are singletons. CD4+CD25+CD127- Tregs, CD4+CD25- non-Tregs, CD4 and CD8 cells were sorted. V was trimmed by 0 bases and J by 3 bases, leaving 9 bases between them. The CDR3 consists of 15 residues. CDR1 and CDR2 from the germline V gene are MGHRA and YSYEKL. V is TRBV4-1 and J is TRBJ1-5, with D possibly being TRBD1 (6 bases). The sequencing sample was made of CD8+ T cells from blood. The TCR sequence derives from a human donor in good health. The CDR3 reads CASSQEGGTNQPQHF. The CDR3 region has the DNA TGCGCCAGCAGCCAAGAAGGGGGGACCAATCAGCCCCAGCATTTT.